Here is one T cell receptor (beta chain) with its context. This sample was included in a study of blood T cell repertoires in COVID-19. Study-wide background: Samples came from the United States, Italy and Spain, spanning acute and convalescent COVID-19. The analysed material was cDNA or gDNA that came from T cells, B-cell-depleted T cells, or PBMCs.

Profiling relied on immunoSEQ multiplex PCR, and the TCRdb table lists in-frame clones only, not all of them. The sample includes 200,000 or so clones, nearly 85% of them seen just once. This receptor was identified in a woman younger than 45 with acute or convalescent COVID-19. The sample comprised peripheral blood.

The CDR3 sequence is CASSSGQGVNSPLHF. Here the CDR3 DNA reads TGTGCCAGCAGCTCGGGACAGGGGGTGAATTCACCCCTCCACTTT. The chain employs TRBV5-4 and TRBJ1-6, with 11 bases fitting TRBD1. This CDR3 has 15 residues. J was trimmed by 7 bases and V by 3 bases; bases with no gene match: 3. Germline V gene lookup returns CDR1 SGHNT and CDR2 YYREEE (reference sequence).